A single sample gave rise to the 27 T cell receptor beta chains below, sequenced in a study of regulatory T cells. Primers: 52 TRBV forward and 13 TRBJ reverse. Method: immunoSEQ multiplex PCR; TCRdb's copy keeps in-frame clones and lacks some. The sample includes approximately 10,000 clones, approximately 80% of them seen just once. Sequencing input: CD8+ T cells sorted from blood. These receptors were taken from a person between 18 and 30 years old with CD3G deficiency.

CDR3 residues: CASSQGGDYEQYF. As DNA, the CDR3 is TGTGCCAGCAGCCAGGGTGGGGACTACGAGCAGTACTTC. This chain uses TRBV7-4 with TRBJ2-7; a possible D gene is TRBD1 (5 bases). CDR1 is SGHVT, CDR2 SQSDAQ, per germline. V lost 5 bases and J 3 bases, leaving 11 bases between the germline ends. CDR3 size: 13 residues. Based on the CDR3 plus reference TRBV7-4 and TRBJ2-7, the full variable domain is GAGVSQSPRYKVAKRGRDVALRCDSISGHVTLYWYRQTLGQGSEVLTYSQSDAQRDKSGRPSGRFSAERPERSVSTLKIQRTEQGDSAVYLCASSQGGDYEQYFGPGTRLTVT.

The chain links TRBV6-1 to TRBJ2-5; TRBD1 or TRBD2 may be the D gene (7 bases each). The germline CDR1 and CDR2 sequences are MNHNS and SASEGT. The germline V and J ends were trimmed by 4 bases and 6 bases, with 15 bases remaining between them. The CDR3 runs 14 residues. CDR3 sequence (DNA): TGTGCCAGCAGTGGATCGCAGGGGGGGCAGACCCAGTACTTC. Amino acids: CASSGSQGGQTQYF.

The genes are TRBV7-6 and TRBJ2-7, with D unresolved. Trimming cost V 5 bases and J 6 bases, with 11 bases left between them. This CDR3 spans 12 amino acids. In germline, CDR1 is SGHVS, CDR2 FNYEAQ. CDR3 in DNA: TGTGCCAGCAGCCAATTTGGGGTCGAGCAGTACTTC. The encoded protein is CASSQFGVEQYF.

The genes are TRBV4-1 and TRBJ2-7; a possible D gene is TRBD1 (9 bases). Trimming pared 4 bases from V and 7 bases from J, leaving 23 bases between. This CDR3 comprises 16 residues. Germline lookup yields CDR1 MGHRA and CDR2 YSYEKL. The CDR3 reads CASSPFSGDREGEQYF. In DNA, the CDR3 is TGCGCCAGCAGCCCTTTTAGCGGGGACAGGGAAGGAGAGCAGTACTTC.

This chain links TRBV28 with TRBJ1-2, with 8 positions matching TRBD1. The CDR3 is 14 residues long. V lost 6 bases, J lost 6 bases, and 9 bases stayed unmatched. Germline values: CDR1 MDHEN, CDR2 SYDVKM. The CDR3 reads CASSWAGGANGYTF. The DNA of the CDR3 is TGTGCCAGCAGCTGGGCAGGGGGCGCAAATGGCTACACCTTC.

The V call is TRBV7-9, the J call TRBJ2-3; D gene ambiguous. V was pared by 5 bases and J by 6 bases, with 15 bases between. The CDR3 extends over 14 amino acids. In germline, CDR1 is SEHNR, CDR2 FQNEAQ (reference sequence). The CDR3 nucleotides read TGTGCCAGCAGCCCCCCCCTTGAGCCGGATACGCAGTATTTT. This gives the protein CASSPPLEPDTQYF.

This clone came up once. The rearrangement uses TRBV20-1 and TRBJ1-2, with D possibly matching TRBD1 (6 bases). The CDR3 contains 11 residues. Germline CDR1 DFQATT, CDR2 SNEGSKA (reference sequence). With 6 bases removed from V and 8 bases from J, the gap between germline ends came to 13 bases. CDR3 protein: CSAPSGGGYTF. The CDR3 DNA reads TGCAGTGCCCCCTCGGGGGGCGGCTACACCTTC.

J is TRBJ2-1 and V is TRBV7-9, with D perhaps given as TRBD1 or TRBD2 (5 bases each). The ends were cut back, 0 bases at V and 3 bases at J, with 15 bases in the middle. Germline CDR1 is SEHNR and CDR2 is FQNEAQ (reference sequence). The CDR3 spans 17 residues. The CDR3 loop is CASSLASGTTLYNEQFF. CDR3 coding DNA: TGTGCCAGCAGCTTAGCGTCCGGGACGACCCTCTACAATGAGCAGTTCTTC.

This chain uses TRBV6-6 with TRBJ2-3; 13 bases match TRBD2. The CDR3 length is 16 residues. J gave up 4 bases and V 5 bases, and 6 bases lay outside the gene matches. In germline, CDR1 is MNHNY, CDR2 SVGAGI (reference sequence). CDR3 DNA: TGTGCCAGCAGTAAGACTAGCGGGAGGTTTGCAGATACGCAGTATTTT. Its protein is CASSKTSGRFADTQYF.

Sample share makes this clone medium-sized. The rearrangement links TRBV6-1 to TRBJ2-7, with D perhaps TRBD1 (6 bases). CDR3 length: 13 amino acids. V dropped 5 bases and J dropped 5 bases, with 13 bases sitting between them. CDR1 is MNHNS and CDR2 is SASEGT in the germline V gene. The DNA for the CDR3 is TGTGCCAGCAGTAACGGACAGAGTAACGAGCAGTACTTC. It translates to CASSNGQSNEQYF.

This chain joins TRBV5-1 and TRBJ1-1; 7 positions agree with TRBD1. This CDR3 spans 13 amino acids. Germline V gene data show CDR1 as SGHRS and CDR2 as YFSETQ. J gave up 4 bases and V 4 bases, and 4 bases lay outside the gene matches. The chain's CDR3 is CASSPGTVTEAFF. The CDR3 DNA follows: TGCGCCAGCAGCCCCGGGACAGTCACTGAAGCTTTCTTT.

The genes are TRBV6-1 and TRBJ1-2; perhaps TRBD1 as D (6 bases). Trimming shortened V by 0 bases and J by 8 bases, and 13 bases separated the two germline ends. Germline assignment: CDR1 MNHNS and CDR2 SASEGT. The CDR3 spans 14 residues. CDR3 bases: TGTGCCAGCAGTGAAGCAGACAGGTTTTCAGGCTACACCTTC. Translating it yields CASSEADRFSGYTF.

The chain couples TRBV6-1 to TRBJ2-7; 9 nucleotides agree with TRBD2. This CDR3 comprises 14 residues. Looked up from germline, CDR1 is MNHNS and CDR2 is SASEGT. Losses at the gene ends were 3 bases for V and 4 bases for J; bases not matched to a gene: 4. Here the CDR3 reads CASSEGGRGYEQYF. CDR3 in DNA: TGTGCCAGCAGTGAGGGCGGGAGGGGTTACGAGCAGTACTTC.

The chain links TRBV7-2 to TRBJ2-2; D uncertain. V was pared by 3 bases and J by 5 bases, with 10 bases between. The CDR3 is made up of 14 amino acids. Germline V gene sequence: CDR1 SGHTA, CDR2 FQGNSA. CDR3 coding DNA: TGTGCCAGCAGCTTCACAGCCCGGACCGGGGAGCTGTTTTTT. This codes for CASSFTARTGELFF.

This chain joins TRBV28 and TRBJ2-3; TRBD1 matches 10 bases. Germline loops: CDR1 MDHEN, CDR2 SYDVKM. This CDR3 is 18 amino acids long. Losses at the gene ends were 1 base for V and 3 bases for J; bases not matched to a gene: 10. The CDR3: CASSLSHSTGGETDTQYF. The CDR3 nucleotides are TGTGCCAGCAGTTTATCCCACTCGACAGGGGGCGAAACAGATACGCAGTATTTT.

The J gene is TRBJ1-3, the V gene TRBV21-1. TRBV21-1 is deemed a pseudogene. This CDR3 is built from 18 residues. The CDR3 DNA sequence: TGTGCCAGCAGCAAAGTGCGGGAAAAGGTCCCCTCTGGAAACACCATATATTTT. Translating it yields CASSKVREKVPSGNTIYF.

V gene TRBV28 combines with J gene TRBJ2-7, with 9 nucleotides matching TRBD1. The CDR3 extends over 14 amino acids. Germline loops: CDR1 MDHEN, CDR2 SYDVKM. The J segment lost 4 bases and the V segment lost 4 bases, leaving 5 bases of the junction unmatched. CDR3 in DNA: TGTGCCAGCAGTTCCTGGGACAGGGATTACGAGCAGTACTTC. Protein product: CASSSWDRDYEQYF.

This chain links TRBV5-1 with TRBJ2-3; 7 nucleotides line up with TRBD2. Germline V gene data show CDR1 as SGHRS and CDR2 as YFSETQ. CDR3 length: 14 residues. The J segment lost 0 bases and the V segment lost 5 bases, leaving 3 bases of the junction unmatched. In nucleotides, the CDR3 is TGCGCCAGCAGGCGGGAGTCTAGCACAGATACGCAGTATTTT. It translates to CASRRESSTDTQYF.

This clone was seen only once. This rearrangement joins TRBV6-1 to TRBJ2-7, with 10 bases fitting TRBD2. Trimming cost V 3 bases and J 6 bases; bases outside gene matches: 8. Germline loops: CDR1 MNHNS, CDR2 SASEGT. The CDR3 runs to 15 residues. The CDR3, as DNA: TGTGCCAGCAGTGAGCGTAAGGGACTAGCGACCGAGCAGTACTTC. It is translated as CASSERKGLATEQYF.

This chain connects TRBV11-2 to TRBJ2-1, with a possible D match to TRBD2 (6 bases). This CDR3 is built from 16 residues. The V and J ends lost 2 bases and 1 base respectively, with 12 bases between them. The germline V gene has CDR1 SGHAT and CDR2 FQNNGV. CDR3 loop: CASSLKSSGSYNEQFF. In DNA, the CDR3 is TGTGCCAGCAGCTTAAAGAGTAGCGGTTCCTACAATGAGCAGTTCTTC.

The count of this clone is one. The DNA for the CDR3 is TGTGCCAGTAGTATGGGTCTCCGGGACAGGGAGGATGGCTACACCTTC. It specifies CASSMGLRDREDGYTF. The rearrangement links TRBV19 to TRBJ1-2, with 9 bases matching TRBD1. The trim removed 3 bases at V and 6 bases at J, leaving 11 bases unmatched. The germline V gene encodes CDR1 LNHDA and CDR2 SQIVND (reference sequence). This CDR3 contains 16 residues.

The rearrangement joins TRBV27 to TRBJ1-3, with D perhaps TRBD1 (6 bases). Germline CDR1 reads MNHEY; CDR2 reads SMNVEV (reference sequence). Trimming removed 6 bases from V and 0 bases from J, with 9 bases in between. The CDR3 length is 14 residues. Here the CDR3 reads CASSPGASGNTIYF. The CDR3 nucleotides read TGTGCCAGCAGCCCAGGGGCCTCTGGAAACACCATATATTTT.

This clone came up a few times. The rearrangement links TRBV6-6 to TRBJ1-6; D unresolved. CDR3 size: 13 residues. Trimming shortened V by 6 bases and J by 10 bases, and 13 bases separated the two germline ends. Germline V gene data show CDR1 as MNHNY and CDR2 as SVGAGI (reference sequence). The CDR3 DNA follows: TGTGCCAGCAGCCAAACTCAGCGGTCACCCCTCCACTTT. It encodes CASSQTQRSPLHF.

The V and J genes are TRBV27 and TRBJ2-3; D is unresolved. Germline CDR1 MNHEY, CDR2 SMNVEV (reference sequence). The CDR3 loop spans 15 amino acids. Trimming pared 3 bases from V and 6 bases from J, leaving 16 bases between. The DNA of the CDR3 is TGTGCCAGCAGTTTTGGACCGGGCCTGGGGGATACGCAGTATTTT. It translates to CASSFGPGLGDTQYF.

As regards this clone: Different DNA sequences within this sample yield the same CDR3. V and J are TRBV28 and TRBJ1-5; D possibly corresponds to TRBD1 (5 bases). There are 15 residues in the CDR3. The germline CDR1 and CDR2 sequences are MDHEN and SYDVKM. With 2 bases removed from V and 4 bases from J, the gap between germline ends came to 12 bases. The CDR3 bases are TGTGCCAGCAGTTTAGGCAGGGCTTCTAATCAGCCCCAGCATTTT. Protein: CASSLGRASNQPQHF.

This clone came up once. The V gene is TRBV28, the J gene TRBJ1-5; D is perhaps TRBD1 (5 bases). V was cut by 3 bases and J by 6 bases, with 9 bases left in between. The CDR3 loop spans 13 amino acids. The V gene's germline CDR1 is MDHEN and CDR2 SYDVKM. The CDR3: CASSLGGIQPQHF. CDR3 nucleotide sequence: TGTGCCAGCAGTTTGGGGGGAATTCAGCCCCAGCATTTT.

The genes are TRBV4-1 and TRBJ1-1; D is unresolved. The V gene's germline CDR1 is MGHRA and CDR2 YSYEKL. This CDR3 region has 13 residues. V lost 0 bases and J 2 bases, leaving 4 bases between the germline ends. The CDR3 spells CASSQDPNTEAFF. In DNA form, the CDR3 reads TGCGCCAGCAGCCAAGACCCCAACACTGAAGCTTTCTTT.